A single sample gave rise to the 4 T cell receptor beta chains below, sequenced in a study of regulatory T cells in long-lasting Graves disease (TCRdb year 2021). The time point label on this specimen signifies: newly diagnosed GD, antithyroid drugs for less than 3 months. For both TCR sequencing and RNA sequencing, RNA was extracted from PBMCs in TRIzol. Library construction relied on multiplex PCR. These reads were obtained on an Illumina HiSeq 4000. To build TCR beta libraries, CDR3 regions were amplified by Arm-PCR using iRepertoire HTBI primers. TCRdb redid the processing of the public reads, applying fastp at Q25 and MiXCR, and retained in-frame beta chains. Every distinct CDR3 protein forms one entry, paired with its most common genes and DNA. The sample table records around 400,000 distinct CDR3 sequences; 15% of these occur just once. About 7.6% of the sample goes to the ten largest clones.

The sample was also linked to a second study, of T cells in Graves' hyperthyroidism and ophthalmopathy.

The sample in question was peripheral blood mononuclear cells (PBMCs), obtained at new diagnosis, from a patient treated with antithyroid drugs. The receptors originated from a middle-aged woman with Graves disease. Donor details come from another sample of the same person, matched by shared clones.

This clonotype was detected a few times. The rearrangement joins TRBV12-3 or TRBV12-4 to TRBJ2-3, with 15 bases aligning to TRBD2. V dropped 5 bases and J dropped 10; count of bases not matched to a gene: 7. The CDR3 length is 15 residues. The CDR3 protein is CASSPGLAGGGAQYF. CDR3 DNA: TGTGCCAGCAGTCCGGGACTAGCGGGAGGTGGTGCGCAGTATTTT.

This clonotype was observed a single time. A much larger clone differs by one base, so this may be a read error. The chain combines TRBV5-1 with TRBJ2-1; 8 positions match TRBD2. The CDR3 sequence is 16 residues long. Trimming cost V 3 bases and J 8 bases; bases outside gene matches: 13. Germline V lookup: CDR1 SGHRS, CDR2 YFSETQ. Written as DNA, the CDR3 is TGCGCCAGCAGCTCGGGTGATAGCGGGGCTACGGATGAGCAGTTCTTC. Its translation is CASSSGDSGATDEQFF.

This clonotype was recorded at least ten times. The V gene is TRBV6-1, the J gene TRBJ1-1; 10 nucleotides agree with TRBD1. The CDR3 has 16 amino acids. Looked up from germline, CDR1 is MNHNS and CDR2 is SASEGT. Losses at the gene ends were 6 bases for V and 5 bases for J; bases not matched to a gene: 12. This chain's CDR3 is CASSDRGPGFGTEAFF. The CDR3 nucleotides read TGTGCCAGCAGCGACAGGGGGCCGGGGTTTGGTACTGAAGCTTTCTTT.

The V call is TRBV20-1, the J call TRBJ2-7; 8 positions match TRBD2. CDR3 length: 14 amino acids. CDR1 is DFQATT, CDR2 SNEGSKA, per germline (reference sequence). Trimming at V came to 3 bases and at J to 0 bases, leaving 4 bases not matched to a gene. The CDR3 nucleotides read TGCAGTGCTAGGAAACTAGCGGCCTCCTACGAGCAGTACTTC. Its protein is CSARKLAASYEQYF.